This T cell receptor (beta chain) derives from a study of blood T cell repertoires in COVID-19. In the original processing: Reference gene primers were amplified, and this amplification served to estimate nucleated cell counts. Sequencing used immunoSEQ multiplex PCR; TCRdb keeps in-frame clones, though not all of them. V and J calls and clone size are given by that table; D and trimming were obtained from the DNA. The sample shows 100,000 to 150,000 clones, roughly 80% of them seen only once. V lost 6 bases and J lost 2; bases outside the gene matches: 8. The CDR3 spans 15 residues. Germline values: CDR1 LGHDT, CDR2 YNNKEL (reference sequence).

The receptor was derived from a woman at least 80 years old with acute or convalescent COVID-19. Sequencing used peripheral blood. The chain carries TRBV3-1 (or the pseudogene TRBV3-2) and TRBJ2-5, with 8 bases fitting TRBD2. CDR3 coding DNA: TGTGCCAGCAGACGTTTCGGGGGGGATCAAGAGACCCAGTACTTC. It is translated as CASRRFGGDQETQYF.